The 32 T cell receptor beta chains presented below share a single source sample, sequenced in a study of pediatric ulcerative colitis (dated by TCRdb to 2018 to 2020). Receptor amplification or capture employed the immunoSEQ multiplex PCR assay. TCRdb took this table from immuneACCESS and kept in-frame rearrangements with V and J called. Such tables lack part of the clones; where checked against another copy, unresolved V genes explain under half of the gap, and the rest is unexplained. This sample holds approximately 60,000 clones; roughly nine tenths were observed only once. Clones ranked in the top ten supply around 3% of the sample. The sample was blood. These receptors came from a boy between 10 and 17 years old with severe ulcerative colitis.

This chain connects TRBV6-5 to TRBJ2-7; perhaps TRBD1 as D (5 bases). Germline V CDR1 and CDR2: MNHEY, SVGAGI. Trimming cost V 2 bases and J 3 bases, with 14 bases left between them. The CDR3 covers 15 residues. CDR3 nucleotides: TGTGCCAGCAGTTACGACAGAGCAACTTTCTACGAGCAGTACTTC. It is translated as CASSYDRATFYEQYF.

J is TRBJ1-1 and V is TRBV9, with no clear D. V was trimmed by 3 bases and J by 7 bases, leaving 10 bases between them. The CDR3 runs to 12 residues. Looked up from germline, CDR1 is SGDLS and CDR2 is YYNGEE. Written as DNA, the CDR3 is TGTGCCAGCAGCGACGAAAGGGATGAAGCTTTCTTT. This gives the protein CASSDERDEAFF. Looking up the rest from reference TRBV9 and TRBJ1-1 gives the full variable domain: DSGVTQTPKHLITATGQRVTLRCSPRSGDLSVYWYQQSLDQGLQFLIQYYNGEERAKGNILERFSAQQFPDLHSELNLSSLELGDSALYFCASSDERDEAFFGQGTRLTVV.

V and J are TRBV5-1 and TRBJ2-1; tentative D call: TRBD1 (5 bases). The CDR3 consists of 13 residues. Trimming removed 1 base at V and 5 bases at J, with 7 bases between. Germline CDR1 reads SGHRS; CDR2 reads YFSETQ. The CDR3 protein is CASSLMGHNEQFF. The CDR3 DNA sequence: TGCGCCAGCAGCTTGATGGGGCACAATGAGCAGTTCTTC.

V and J are TRBV25-1 and TRBJ2-7; the D gene is possibly TRBD2 (6 bases). V lost 4 bases to trimming and J lost 12 bases, with 19 bases between them. There are 13 residues in the CDR3. The germline V gene encodes CDR1 MGHDK and CDR2 SYGVNS. CDR3 DNA: TGTGCCAGCAGTGTCTCCCCGGGACTGGGACTGTACTTC. Residues: CASSVSPGLGLYF.

The chain recombines TRBV7-8 with TRBJ2-3; 7 nucleotides line up with TRBD2. Germline CDR1 SGHVS, CDR2 FQNEAQ. This CDR3 is built from 14 residues. V lost 6 bases and J lost 6; bases outside the gene matches: 9. The CDR3 here is CASSPAGRGDTQYF. In DNA form, the CDR3 reads TGTGCCAGCAGTCCAGCGGGACGAGGGGATACGCAGTATTTT.

This clone showed up just once. The rearrangement links TRBV14 to TRBJ2-7; D gene unclear. The CDR3 contains 13 residues. Trimming shortened V by 4 bases and J by 3 bases, and 10 bases separated the two germline ends. From germline, CDR1 is SGHDN and CDR2 FVKESK. The CDR3 DNA reads TGTGCCAGCAGCCCCGGCTGGGGCTACGAGCAGTACTTC. The encoded protein is CASSPGWGYEQYF.

This clone was seen once. V is TRBV6-1 and J is TRBJ2-3, with 10 nucleotides matching TRBD2. This CDR3 comprises 15 residues. The V and J ends lost 4 bases and 5 bases, in that order; junction bases with no gene match: 6. The V gene's germline CDR1 is MNHNS and CDR2 SASEGT. The CDR3 sequence: CASSVLAGAVDTQYF. CDR3 bases: TGTGCCAGCAGTGTTCTAGCGGGAGCGGTAGATACGCAGTATTTT.

The V call is TRBV27, the J call TRBJ1-2, with D unclear. CDR1 is MNHEY and CDR2 is SMNVEV in the germline V gene (reference sequence). CDR3 size: 14 residues. V was cut by 3 bases and J by 2 bases, with 10 bases left in between. The CDR3 DNA reads as TGTGCCAGCAGTTTGTCGGGAGGGAACTATGGCTACACCTTC. Residues: CASSLSGGNYGYTF.

The chain employs TRBV7-8 and TRBJ1-3, with 10 bases that match TRBD1. In germline, CDR1 is SGHVS, CDR2 FQNEAQ. Germline trimming cut 5 bases from V and 1 base from J; bases unmatched to any gene: 5. The CDR3 loop spans 16 amino acids. CDR3 sequence reads: CASSATGGLSGNTIYF. The DNA for the CDR3 is TGTGCCAGCAGCGCGACAGGGGGCTTGTCTGGAAACACCATATATTTT.

This chain uses TRBV10-3 with TRBJ2-2; D gene uncertain. The CDR3 consists of 13 residues. The germline CDR1 and CDR2 sequences are ENHRY and SYGVKD. V was cut by 7 bases and J by 2 bases, with 8 bases left in between. The chain's CDR3 is CAIMEPNTGELFF. The CDR3 DNA sequence: TGTGCCATCATGGAACCAAACACCGGGGAGCTGTTTTTT.

The rearrangement joins TRBV2 to TRBJ1-2; the match to TRBD1 covers 7 bases. CDR1 and CDR2 from the germline V gene are SNHLY and FYNNEI. V gave up 6 bases and J gave up 7 bases; unmatched junction bases: 17. The CDR3 totals 16 residues. CDR3: CASREQGLWGSPGYTF. The DNA of the CDR3 is TGTGCCAGCAGGGAACAGGGGCTTTGGGGATCTCCTGGCTACACCTTC.

This chain joins TRBV29-1 and TRBJ1-2; D unclear. Per germline, CDR1 SQVTM and CDR2 ANQGSEA. This CDR3 is 14 amino acids long. Trimming stripped 3 bases from V and 1 base from J, with 12 bases between. For the CDR3, the DNA is TGCAGCGTTGAGGGTTACGGGTTTAACTATGGCTACACCTTC. Protein: CSVEGYGFNYGYTF.

The V and J genes are TRBV19 and TRBJ2-5; a possible D gene is TRBD2 (6 bases). CDR1 is LNHDA and CDR2 is SQIVND in the germline V gene (reference sequence). V gave up 3 bases and J gave up 5 bases, with 10 bases separating them. There are 13 residues in the CDR3. This chain's CDR3 is CASSIGTFETQYF. DNA of the CDR3: TGTGCCAGTAGTATCGGGACTTTTGAGACCCAGTACTTC.

The genes are TRBV5-1 and TRBJ2-1; D tentatively reads TRBD1 or TRBD2 (6 bases each). V lost 4 bases and J lost 0, with 14 bases in between. CDR3 length equals 16 residues. In germline, CDR1 is SGHRS, CDR2 YFSETQ. In nucleotides, the CDR3 is TGCGCCAGCAGCCTGATAAAGGGGGGCTCCTACAATGAGCAGTTCTTC. Encoded protein: CASSLIKGGSYNEQFF.

J is TRBJ1-1 and V is TRBV29-1, with D uncertain. This CDR3 comprises 10 residues. V was clipped by 4 bases and J by 7 bases, with 7 bases between them. CDR1 and CDR2 (germline): SQVTM, ANQGSEA. CDR3 loop: CSVVGGEAFF. In DNA, the CDR3 is TGCAGCGTTGTGGGAGGTGAAGCTTTCTTT.

The J gene is TRBJ2-1, the V gene TRBV4-3; D call uncertain. The CDR3 contains 15 residues. With 0 bases removed from V and 1 base from J, the gap between germline ends came to 7 bases. CDR1 LGHNA and CDR2 YSLEER come from the germline V gene. This chain's CDR3 is CASSQEGGSYNEQFF. CDR3 coding DNA: TGCGCCAGCAGCCAAGAAGGCGGTTCCTACAATGAGCAGTTCTTC.

The chain combines TRBV18 with TRBJ2-6; D might be TRBD2 (7 bases). The germline CDR1 and CDR2 sequences are KGHSH and LQKENI. There are 17 residues in the CDR3. V was pared by 8 bases and J by 1 base, with 18 bases between. The CDR3 coding sequence is TGTGCCAGCCAAACCACGGGGGGCCTATCTGGGGCCAACGTCCTGACTTTC. Translated: CASQTTGGLSGANVLTF.

This chain joins TRBV21-1 and TRBJ2-7; the table's D call, TRBD2, was not checked against the DNA. TRBV21-1 is classified as a pseudogene. The CDR3 runs to 21 residues. CDR3 DNA: TGTGCCAGCAGCCCTAACACCCCCTGGACTCCCCTGCGGCGGAGCTCCTACGAGCAGTACTTC. It codes for CASSPNTPWTPLRRSSYEQYF.

Details on this clone: The junction departs from the called germline gene at one end, perhaps through a read error. This sequence joins TRBV4-1 and TRBJ2-7; maybe TRBD1 (6 bases). The CDR3 is made up of 14 amino acids. CDR1 and CDR2 from the germline V gene are MGHRA and YSYEKL. As DNA, the CDR3 is TGCGCCAGCAACCAAGATAGGGGGTCCTACGAGCAGTACTTC. Translating it yields CASNQDRGSYEQYF.

V is TRBV6-4 and J is TRBJ2-7; D not certain. Trimming removed 2 bases at V and 5 bases at J, with 16 bases between. Germline V gives CDR1 MRHNA, CDR2 SNTAGT. There are 15 residues in the CDR3. The CDR3 bases are TGTGCCAGCAGTGACCCCTCCGGGCTAGTGGACGAGCAGTACTTC. Translating gives CASSDPSGLVDEQYF.

The rearrangement uses TRBV29-1 and TRBJ2-1; the D is unclear. Germline V gives CDR1 SQVTM, CDR2 ANQGSEA. This CDR3 contains 10 residues. V lost 6 bases to trimming and J lost 7 bases, with 7 bases between them. CDR3 residues: CSVARNEQFF. In DNA, the CDR3 is TGCAGCGTCGCTAGGAATGAGCAGTTCTTC.

J is TRBJ2-7 and V is TRBV27; 16 nucleotides line up with TRBD2. The V gene end was trimmed by 6 bases and the J gene end by 3 bases; junction bases not matched to a gene: 8. Germline CDR1 MNHEY, CDR2 SMNVEV (reference sequence). The CDR3 spans 17 residues. This CDR3 reads CASRGPGLAGGLYEQYF. CDR3 nucleotide sequence: TGTGCCAGCAGGGGACCGGGACTAGCGGGAGGGCTCTACGAGCAGTACTTC.

The chain links TRBV4-1 to TRBJ2-1; 7 positions match TRBD2. The germline V gene has CDR1 MGHRA and CDR2 YSYEKL. The CDR3 runs 18 residues. V gave up 1 base and J gave up 9 bases; unmatched junction bases: 18. CDR3 residues: CASSQGPSGSLSDGEQFF. The CDR3, as DNA: TGCGCCAGCAGCCAAGGGCCTAGCGGAAGTCTCTCCGACGGTGAGCAGTTCTTC.

This chain joins TRBV4-1 and TRBJ2-3; either TRBD1 or TRBD2 may fit D (5 bases each). CDR1 and CDR2 from the germline V gene are MGHRA and YSYEKL. Deletions cut 0 bases from V and 3 bases from J, with 10 bases between. CDR3 length: 15 amino acids. The CDR3 loop reads CASSQEGPLTDTQYF. The DNA for the CDR3 is TGCGCCAGCAGCCAAGAGGGACCGTTAACAGATACGCAGTATTTT.

The chain joins TRBV6-1 to TRBJ2-7; D not resolved. CDR3 length: 11 residues. Deletions cut 7 bases from V and 3 bases from J, with 7 bases between. Germline CDR1 is MNHNS and CDR2 is SASEGT. CDR3 region: CASNEYYEQYF. CDR3 nucleotides: TGTGCCAGCAATGAGTACTACGAGCAGTACTTC.

The V and J genes are TRBV11-2 and TRBJ2-7, with 11 bases identical to TRBD2. Germline values: CDR1 SGHAT, CDR2 FQNNGV. V dropped 3 bases and J dropped 4; count of bases not matched to a gene: 2. The CDR3 totals 14 residues. For the CDR3, the DNA is TGTGCCAGCAGCTTGGGACTAGCGGTTTACGAGCAGTACTTC. It codes for CASSLGLAVYEQYF.

The chain couples TRBV5-1 to TRBJ2-5; 8 positions agree with TRBD1. V dropped 4 bases and J dropped 4; count of bases not matched to a gene: 3. This CDR3 is built from 13 residues. The germline V gene encodes CDR1 SGHRS and CDR2 YFSETQ. The CDR3 spells CASSADRAETQYF. CDR3 in DNA: TGCGCCAGCAGCGCGGACAGGGCAGAGACCCAGTACTTC.

J is TRBJ2-7 and V is TRBV2; 7 bases map to TRBD2. The CDR3 consists of 18 residues. The V segment lost 4 bases and the J segment 3 bases; nucleotides outside the gene matches: 18. Germline V CDR1 and CDR2: SNHLY, FYNNEI. CDR3 nucleotide sequence: TGTGCCAGCAGTGTTGGGTTGGGGAAACAATGGGAGGGCTACGAGCAGTACTTC. Translating gives CASSVGLGKQWEGYEQYF. Complete variable domain (other parts from reference TRBV2 and TRBJ2-7): EPEVTQTPSHQVTQMGQEVILRCVPISNHLYFYWYRQILGQKVEFLVSFYNNEISEKSEIFDDQFSVERPDGSNFTLKIRSTKLEDSAMYFCASSVGLGKQWEGYEQYFGPGTRLTVT.

The V gene is TRBV30, the J gene TRBJ2-3; D is unclear. There are 12 residues in the CDR3. Germline values: CDR1 GTSNPN, CDR2 SVGIG (reference sequence). The V gene lost 4 bases and the J gene lost 8 bases, with 13 bases spanning the gap. CDR3 DNA: TGTGCCTGGACCGAGGCCCCTGGTACGCAGTATTTT. It encodes CAWTEAPGTQYF.

This chain links TRBV27 with TRBJ2-7, with D uncertain. The CDR3 is 15 amino acids. The germline V gene has CDR1 MNHEY and CDR2 SMNVEV (reference sequence). V was cut by 3 bases and J by 3 bases, with 15 bases left in between. The CDR3 DNA is TGTGCCAGCAGTTTCTCCGGAGTGGGCCTCTACGAGCAGTACTTC. It yields the protein CASSFSGVGLYEQYF.

This sequence joins TRBV10-1 and TRBJ2-5, with TRBD2 identical over 8 bases. Per germline, CDR1 WNHNN and CDR2 SYGVQD (reference sequence). V lost 0 bases, J lost 2 bases, and 2 bases stayed unmatched. The CDR3 runs 15 residues. The DNA of the CDR3 is TGCGCCAGCAGTGAGTCGACTAGCGCGCAAGAGACCCAGTACTTC. Translated: CASSESTSAQETQYF.

This chain links TRBV2 with TRBJ1-5; D possibly corresponds to TRBD1 (6 bases). V was trimmed by 6 bases and J by 6 bases, leaving 18 bases between them. The length of the CDR3 is 15 residues. The germline CDR1 and CDR2 sequences are SNHLY and FYNNEI. CDR3 amino acids: CASRDARGAGQPQHF. Written as DNA, the CDR3 is TGTGCCAGCAGGGACGCCCGGGGGGCAGGTCAGCCCCAGCATTTT.